Below are 9 T cell receptor beta chains sequenced from a single sample in a study of PD-L1 blockade in urothelial cancer. This sample's time point: peripheral blood 6 weeks after treatment start. Profiling relied on immunoSEQ multiplex PCR, and the TCRdb table lists in-frame clones only, not all of them. The table includes about 76,000 clones, 85% to 95% detected once. Sequences were derived from PBMCs, sampled around atezolizumab (anti-PD-L1) treatment. Receptors were obtained from a woman aged 80 or over with urothelial cancer.

The V call is TRBV5-1, the J call TRBJ2-4; 13 positions match TRBD2. The CDR3 consists of 18 residues. V lost 4 bases and J lost 5; bases outside the gene matches: 12. Germline-derived CDR1 and CDR2 are SGHRS and YFSETQ. In DNA, the CDR3 is TGCGCCAGCAGCCCGGATGGACTAGCGGGAGTCGCTGAAAACATTCAGTACTTC. This codes for CASSPDGLAGVAENIQYF.

This clone came up once. CDR3 nucleotide sequence: TGTGCCAGCCTTGGCCTAGCGGGAGGCTCCTACGAGCAGTACTTC. Its translation: CASLGLAGGSYEQYF. The rearrangement links TRBV28 to TRBJ2-7; TRBD2 agrees at 11 bases. This CDR3 region has 15 residues. Germline V CDR1 and CDR2: MDHEN, SYDVKM. The junction had 6 bases not matched to a gene; V was cut back by 8 bases and J by 0 bases.

The V and J genes are TRBV28 and TRBJ1-4; tentative D call: TRBD1 (5 bases). Germline CDR1 is MDHEN and CDR2 is SYDVKM. The germline V and J ends were trimmed by 4 bases and 5 bases, with 14 bases remaining between them. The CDR3 sequence is 15 residues long. The CDR3 nucleotides read TGTGCCAGCAGTTCCTCAGGGCTTTCGAATGAAAAACTGTTTTTT. This encodes CASSSSGLSNEKLFF.

The genes are TRBV7-3 and TRBJ2-1; D is perhaps TRBD1 (6 bases). Trimming shortened V by 4 bases and J by 1 base, and 8 bases separated the two germline ends. CDR3 length: 14 amino acids. In germline, CDR1 is SGHTA, CDR2 FQGTGA. The CDR3 reads CASSSQGSYNEQFF. The CDR3 DNA reads TGTGCCAGCAGCTCCCAGGGGTCCTACAATGAGCAGTTCTTC.

The CDR3 DNA follows: TGTGCCAGCAGCACTAGAGGGGGACAGGGGGCGCTTGAGCAGTTCTTC. Its translation: CASSTRGGQGALEQFF. The chain combines TRBV7-9 with TRBJ2-1; 12 bases line up with TRBD1. CDR3 length: 16 amino acids. Trimming cost V 5 bases and J 9 bases; bases outside gene matches: 11. Germline CDR1 and CDR2: SEHNR and FQNEAQ (reference sequence).

This clone was recorded a few times. The chain recombines TRBV7-3 with TRBJ2-6; D not resolved. Germline V CDR1 and CDR2: SGHTA, FQGTGA. The CDR3 has 17 residues. V lost 1 base and J lost 0, with 10 bases in between. The CDR3 DNA is TGTGCCAGCAGCTTAAATGGCAGAATCTCTGGGGCCAACGTCCTGACTTTC. Its protein is CASSLNGRISGANVLTF.

The chain is built from TRBV9 and TRBJ2-7; the D gene is possibly TRBD1 (5 bases). CDR1 is SGDLS and CDR2 is YYNGEE in the germline V gene. V was shortened by 3 bases and J by 0 bases, with 13 bases between the two germline ends. The CDR3 extends over 15 amino acids. CDR3: CASSAKQAPSYEQYF. In DNA, the CDR3 is TGTGCCAGCAGCGCTAAACAGGCTCCCTCCTACGAGCAGTACTTC.

The V call is TRBV28, the J call TRBJ2-2; TRBD2 might be the D (6 bases). Trimming pared 6 bases from V and 6 bases from J, leaving 17 bases between. CDR3 size: 15 residues. In germline, CDR1 is MDHEN, CDR2 SYDVKM. The CDR3 region is CASSPLGGYAGELFF. CDR3 DNA sequence: TGTGCCAGCAGCCCCCTTGGGGGGTATGCCGGGGAGCTGTTTTTT.

In its sample, this clone was seen once. The chain is built from TRBV7-8 and TRBJ1-1, with D perhaps TRBD1 (6 bases). Trimming took off 5 bases at V and 6 bases at J, with 22 bases between the two ends. The germline gives CDR1 SGHVS, CDR2 FQNEAQ. CDR3 length: 16 amino acids. In DNA form, the CDR3 reads TGTGCCAGCAGCCCTGCCCCAGGATTACAGGGCCCTGAAGCTTTCTTT. This gives the protein CASSPAPGLQGPEAFF. Complete variable domain (other parts from reference TRBV7-8 and TRBJ1-1): GAGVSQSPRYKVAKRGQDVALRCDPISGHVSLFWYQQALGQGPEFLTYFQNEAQLDKSGLPSDRFFAERPEGSVSTLKIQRTQQEDSAVYLCASSPAPGLQGPEAFFGQGTRLTVV.